The next 9 T cell receptor beta chains were all read from a single sample in a study of CD8 T cells in ankylosing spondylitis listed by TCRdb under 2017. The library came from 5' RACE. The run used an Illumina HiSeq 2500. Using fastp trimming at Q25 and MiXCR clonotype assembly, TCRdb reanalyzed the public sequencing data and kept in-frame beta chains. Rows are unified per CDR3 protein, each entry keeping the most common DNA and genes. The sample yields approximately 220,000 distinct CDR3 sequences; 10% to 13% were counted once. 21% of the sample belongs to the ten largest clones. Source material: blood, either unsorted or a sorted T cell fraction (not recorded which). These TCRs come from a male donor with ankylosing spondylitis or in good health (not recorded which).

Many counts were recorded for this clonotype. In DNA form, the CDR3 reads TGCAGTGCTAGACACGGGGGATGGGAGACCCAGTACTTC. Its translation: CSARHGGWETQYF. The chain carries TRBV20-1 and TRBJ2-5, with a possible D match to TRBD2 (6 bases). Per germline, CDR1 DFQATT and CDR2 SNEGSKA (reference sequence). This CDR3 is built from 13 residues. V was cut by 2 bases and J by 5 bases, with 12 bases left in between.

This clonotype was counted ten times or more. The V call is TRBV7-8, the J call TRBJ2-5; D ambiguous. Trimming cost V 5 bases and J 0 bases, with 10 bases left between them. Germline lookup yields CDR1 SGHVS and CDR2 FQNEAQ. CDR3 length: 14 residues. CDR3 sequence reads: CASSRLGYQETQYF. In DNA form, the CDR3 reads TGTGCCAGCAGCAGACTCGGGTACCAAGAGACCCAGTACTTC.

This chain connects TRBV7-8 to TRBJ2-2; a possible D gene is TRBD1 (8 bases). Trimming took 11 bases from V and 0 from J, leaving 13 bases between them. Germline V gives CDR1 SGHVS, CDR2 FQNEAQ. This CDR3 has 14 residues. The CDR3 sequence: CAGGDRTNTGELFF. The CDR3 DNA reads as TGTGCCGGGGGGGACAGGACGAACACCGGGGAGCTGTTTTTT.

In regard to this clonotype: This clone may be a read error of a much larger clone one base away. This chain connects TRBV20-1 to TRBJ2-7, with 10 bases lining up with TRBD2. Germline CDR1 and CDR2: DFQATT and SNEGSKA (reference sequence). This CDR3 is 16 amino acids long. The CDR3 reads CCARVPLLAGPYEQYF. CDR3 DNA sequence: TGCTGTGCTAGAGTCCCCCTACTAGCGGGGCCCTACGAGCAGTACTTC.

This clonotype came up many times. V gene TRBV9 combines with J gene TRBJ1-2; D is uncertain. V gave up 1 base and J gave up 4 bases, with 5 bases separating them. Looked up from germline, CDR1 is SGDLS and CDR2 is YYNGEE. The CDR3 runs 12 residues. The CDR3 DNA sequence: TGTGCCAGCAGCGTATCCAGCTATGGCTACACCTTC. Its translation: CASSVSSYGYTF.

The chain combines TRBV12-3 or TRBV12-4 with TRBJ2-1; 10 nucleotides align to TRBD2. Unmatched junction bases numbered 16, after V lost 5 bases and J lost 6 bases. The CDR3 has 18 residues. CDR3 DNA sequence: TGTGCCAGCAGTCCCAGGGGTCTAGCGGGGGCCCCGGGCAATGAGCAGTTCTTC. This gives the protein CASSPRGLAGAPGNEQFF.

This clonotype was picked up many times. This chain connects TRBV7-2 to TRBJ2-3, with 7 bases matching TRBD2. The germline CDR1 and CDR2 sequences are SGHTA and FQGNSA. CDR3 length: 12 residues. The trim removed 6 bases at V and 8 bases at J, leaving 5 bases unmatched. The CDR3 DNA is TGTGCCAGCAGAGGCCCGGGGGGTACGCAGTATTTT. Residues: CASRGPGGTQYF.

The table lists this clonotype with many counts. The chain combines TRBV20-1 with TRBJ1-1; D might be TRBD1 (6 bases). Deletions cut 5 bases from V and 6 bases from J, with 19 bases between. Per germline, CDR1 DFQATT and CDR2 SNEGSKA (reference sequence). This CDR3 has 14 residues. The CDR3 is CSAGIPGDVAEAFF. For the CDR3, the DNA is TGCAGTGCTGGAATCCCAGGGGATGTCGCTGAAGCTTTCTTT.

This clonotype was observed many times. The chain uses TRBV3-1 and TRBJ1-2, with unresolved D. The CDR3 runs 15 residues. V lost 4 bases to trimming and J lost 0 bases, with 12 bases between them. CDR1 and CDR2 from the germline V gene are LGHDT and YNNKEL (reference sequence). CDR3 nucleotides: TGTGCCAGCAGCCCCCATGACGGAGCTAACTATGGCTACACCTTC. Translation gives CASSPHDGANYGYTF. The whole variable domain, filled in from reference TRBV3-1 and TRBJ1-2, reads DTAVSQTPKYLVTQMGNDKSIKCEQNLGHDTMYWYKQDSKKFLKIMFSYNNKELIINETVPNRFSPKSPDKAHLNLHINSLELGDSAVYFCASSPHDGANYGYTFGSGTRLTVV.